This record concerns one TCR beta chain sequence. Its antigen is still unknown. As defined, naive CD8 cells were CD45RO-negative and positively selected for CCR7, with terminally differentiated effector memory CD45RA+ cells excluded. The data belong to a study of shared clonotypes between healthy human individuals. Study outcomes and limitations: The expectation was that sequencing depth would affect clonotype sharing among donors. Donors were few, which limited the genetic and exposure-history diversity represented.

The V gene lost 4 bases and the J gene lost 2 bases, with 12 bases spanning the gap. This CDR3 has 14 amino acids. Germline V gene data show CDR1 as SEHNR and CDR2 as FQNEAQ (reference sequence). Repertoires were generated with immunoSEQ multiplex PCR, while TCRdb's copy carries only in-frame clones and drops some. The profile shows roughly 2,000,000 clones, approximately 94% of them singletons. Sequenced sample: naive CD8+ T cells sorted from blood. The chain has TRBV7-9 and TRBJ2-7; D may match TRBD1 or TRBD2 (5 bases each). The clonotype was recovered from a man aged 18 to 30 in good health. The CDR3 sequence is CASSSRDETYEQYF. CDR3 DNA sequence: TGTGCCAGCAGCTCAAGGGACGAGACCTACGAGCAGTACTTC.